The T cell receptor (beta chain) under discussion was sequenced for a study of PD-1 blockade in classical Hodgkin lymphoma. Each patient relapsed following autologous stem cell transplantation, and prior brentuximab vedotin exposure differed. This clone showed up just a few times. Its matching antigen is unknown. The CDR3 consists of 16 residues. Germline V CDR1 and CDR2: ENHRY, SYGVKD. V shed 0 bases, J shed 2 bases, and the junction held 4 bases outside the gene matches. The data were produced by immunoSEQ multiplex PCR, yet TCRdb's version contains in-frame clones alone and is incomplete. Here the sample spans over 20,000 clones, about two thirds being singletons. General study results and limits: Possible causes of repertoire differences, disease activity or prior therapy, remain undefined. Patients who responded completely had about the same baseline diversity as newly diagnosed patients.

The origin of this receptor is a human donor with classical Hodgkin lymphoma. The rearrangement uses TRBV10-3 and TRBJ2-3, with TRBD2 matching over 8 bases. The input for sequencing was peripheral blood mononuclear cells (PBMCs), taken at baseline. This chain's CDR3 is CAISESPGGPTDTQYF. CDR3 DNA sequence: TGTGCCATCAGTGAGTCTCCGGGGGGGCCCACAGATACGCAGTATTTT.